Listed below are T cell receptor beta chains from one sample, sequenced in a study of blood T cell repertoires in COVID-19. Measured with immunoSEQ multiplex PCR; TCRdb has only the in-frame clones, and not every one. The data contain a few hundred thousand clones, around 83% of them singletons. Sequenced: PBMCs or T cells enriched from blood (not recorded which). These receptors originate from a woman between 40 and 55 years old with acute COVID-19. CDR3s include the opening cysteine and the closing phenylalanine or tryptophan. A D gene is named only where the DNA matches it firmly. Some rows have no size entry. The others give once, few or many, or a class for an expanded clone.

v_gene	d_gene	abundance	j_gene	CDR3aa	CDR3nt
TRBV6-5	NA	once	TRBJ2-5	CASNRRGLKETQYF	TGTGCCAGCAACCGACGGGGACTCAAAGAGACCCAGTACTTC
TRBV18	TRBD1	NA	TRBJ1-2	CASSPQGAEGYTF	TGTGCCAGCTCACCACAGGGGGCGGAAGGCTACACCTTC
TRBV27	NA	NA	TRBJ2-7	CASSFGTRSYEQYF	TGTGCCAGCAGTTTTGGTACTCGATCCTACGAGCAGTACTTC
TRBV19	NA	few	TRBJ2-1	CASRVSVYNEQFF	TGTGCCAGTAGGGTCTCGGTGTACAATGAGCAGTTCTTC
TRBV7-2	NA	once	TRBJ2-6	CASGAASGANVLTF	TGTGCCAGCGGAGCAGCCTCTGGGGCCAACGTCCTGACTTTC
TRBV4-1	TRBD2	NA	TRBJ2-1	CASSQGLAGGYEQFF	TGCGCCAGCAGCCAAGGTTTAGCGGGAGGATACGAGCAGTTCTTC
TRBV6-5	NA	NA	TRBJ2-3	CASTQTDTQYF	TGTGCCAGCACCCAGACAGATACGCAGTATTTT
TRBV6-2/TRBV6-3	TRBD2	NA	TRBJ2-3	CASSSPVLAGMSDTQYF	TGTGCCAGCAGTTCCCCGGTTCTAGCGGGGATGAGCGATACGCAGTATTTT
TRBV29-1	NA	NA	TRBJ1-2	CSVEVSGVNYGYTF	TGCAGCGTTGAAGTTTCAGGGGTAAACTATGGCTACACCTTC
TRBV7-9	NA	NA	TRBJ1-2	CASSNRQVPNYGYTF	TGTGCCAGCAGCAACCGACAGGTACCGAACTATGGCTACACCTTC
TRBV19	TRBD2	NA	TRBJ2-2	CASVAGNTGELFF	TGTGCCAGTGTAGCGGGAAACACCGGGGAGCTGTTTTTT
TRBV6-5	NA	NA	TRBJ1-1	CASSYSLVSQTEAFF	TGTGCCAGCAGTTACTCTCTCGTATCCCAGACTGAAGCTTTCTTT
TRBV11-3	TRBD2	NA	TRBJ2-1	CASSPGLDHEQFF	TGTGCCAGCAGCCCGGGACTAGACCATGAGCAGTTCTTC
TRBV7-3	TRBD2	NA	TRBJ2-6	CASSLTGGTGANVLTF	TGTGCCAGCAGCTTAACGGGAGGGACTGGGGCCAACGTCCTGACTTTC
TRBV10-3	NA	NA	TRBJ2-2	CAISESGGALNTGELFF	TGTGCCATCAGTGAGTCTGGAGGGGCATTGAACACCGGGGAGCTGTTTTTT
TRBV22-1	NA	NA	TRBJ1-2	CPGSAREGQRNYGYTF	TGTCCTGGGAGCGCACGTGAGGGACAGCGAAACTATGGCTACACCTTC
TRBV5-1	TRBD2	NA	TRBJ2-7	CASSLATATSGIAYEQYF	TGCGCCAGCAGCTTGGCCACCGCGACTAGCGGGATTGCCTACGAGCAGTACTTC
TRBV10-1	NA	few	TRBJ1-1	CASSGGGRSVF	TGCGCCAGCAGCGGGGGGGGACGATCGGTCTTT
TRBV7-3	TRBD2	NA	TRBJ2-1	CASSPSSGRKDEQFF	TGTGCCAGCAGCCCCTCTAGCGGGAGGAAGGATGAGCAGTTCTTC
TRBV11-2	NA	NA	TRBJ2-7	CASSSNNYEQYF	TGTGCCAGCAGCTCCAACAACTACGAGCAGTACTTC
TRBV19	TRBD1	once	TRBJ1-3	CASIPLTGNAGNTIYF	TGTGCCAGTATCCCCCTGACAGGGAATGCTGGAAACACCATATATTTT
TRBV4-1	TRBD1	NA	TRBJ2-7	CASSYGQGAGYEQYF	TGCGCCAGCAGCTACGGACAGGGGGCCGGCTACGAGCAGTACTTC
TRBV7-9	TRBD1	NA	TRBJ1-1	CASSLQGAYTEAFF	TGTGCCAGCAGCTTACAGGGGGCTTACACTGAAGCTTTCTTT
TRBV18	TRBD1	NA	TRBJ1-1	CASSPTGGTEAFF	TGTGCCAGCTCACCGACAGGGGGGACTGAAGCTTTCTTT
TRBV10-1	NA	NA	TRBJ2-2	CASSDPGYRELFF	TGCGCCAGCAGTGATCCGGGTTACCGGGAGCTGTTTTTT
TRBV11-2	TRBD1	NA	TRBJ2-7	CASSLVSGQGEDEQYF	TGTGCCAGCAGCTTAGTATCCGGACAGGGGGAAGACGAGCAGTACTTC
TRBV5-5	TRBD1	NA	TRBJ1-3	CASSSQGDTIYF	TGTGCCAGCAGCTCACAGGGGGACACCATATATTTT
TRBV5-4	TRBD2	NA	TRBJ2-3	CASSDRGVTDTQYF	TGTGCCAGCAGCGATCGGGGGGTCACAGATACGCAGTATTTT
TRBV6-5	NA	NA	TRBJ1-5	CASRGDSNQPQHF	TGTGCCAGCCGGGGGGATAGCAATCAGCCCCAGCATTTT
TRBV6-5	NA	NA	TRBJ2-2	CASSWTQGGKTGELFF	TGTGCCAGCAGTTGGACGCAGGGGGGAAAGACCGGGGAGCTGTTTTTT
TRBV5-5	NA	once	TRBJ2-3	CASSGQMGTDTQYF	TGTGCCAGCAGCGGGCAAATGGGCACAGATACGCAGTATTTT
TRBV14	NA	NA	TRBJ2-2	CASSQDPRGIGELFF	TGTGCCAGCAGCCAAGATCCACGGGGGATCGGGGAGCTGTTTTTT
TRBV2	NA	NA	TRBJ1-2	CASSEIFGVRSYGYTF	TGTGCCAGCAGTGAAATATTCGGGGTTAGGAGTTATGGCTACACCTTC
TRBV9	TRBD2	NA	TRBJ2-2	CASSRTSGLSNTGELFF	TGTGCCAGCAGCCGGACTAGCGGTCTCTCGAACACCGGGGAGCTGTTTTTT
TRBV30	TRBD2	NA	TRBJ2-6	CAWTGGANNWRGANVLTF	TGTGCCTGGACGGGGGGGGCGAACAATTGGAGAGGGGCCAACGTCCTGACTTTC
TRBV19	TRBD1	NA	TRBJ1-1	CASTPTGVGAFF	TGTGCCAGTACCCCGACAGGGGTGGGAGCTTTCTTT
TRBV7-2	TRBD1	NA	TRBJ1-2	CASSTPGTADYGYTF	TGTGCCAGCAGCACCCCCGGGACAGCCGACTATGGCTACACCTTC
TRBV24-1	NA	NA	TRBJ2-7	CATSDAKRGNTYEQYF	TGTGCCACCAGTGATGCCAAAAGGGGTAACACCTACGAGCAGTACTTC
TRBV9	NA	NA	TRBJ2-3	CASSSTDTQYF	TGTGCCAGCTCTAGCACAGATACGCAGTATTTT
TRBV14	TRBD1	NA	TRBJ1-2	CASSQDRRDYGYTF	TGTGCCAGCAGCCAGGACAGGAGGGACTATGGCTACACCTTC
TRBV30	NA	NA	TRBJ1-2	CAWSVQVSLLPNYGYTF	TGTGCCTGGAGTGTACAGGTCAGCCTGTTGCCTAACTATGGCTACACCTTC
TRBV6-5	TRBD2	once	TRBJ2-7	CASRPLAGLHYEQYF	TGTGCCAGCAGACCCCTAGCGGGACTTCACTACGAGCAGTACTTC